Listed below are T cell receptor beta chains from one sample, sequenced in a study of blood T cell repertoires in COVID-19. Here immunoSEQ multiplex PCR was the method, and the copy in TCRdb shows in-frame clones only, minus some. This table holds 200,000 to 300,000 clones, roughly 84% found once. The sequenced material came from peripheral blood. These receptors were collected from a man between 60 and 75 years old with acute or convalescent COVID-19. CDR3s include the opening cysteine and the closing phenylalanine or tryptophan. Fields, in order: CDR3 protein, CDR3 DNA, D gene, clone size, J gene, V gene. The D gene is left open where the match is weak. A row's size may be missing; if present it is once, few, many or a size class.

CDR3: CASRDGGSSKQYF; DNA: TGTGCCAGCAGGGACGGGGGATCTAGCAAGCAGTACTTC; D: NA; size: NA; J: TRBJ2-7; V: TRBV6-5
CDR3: CASSFQGNYGYTF; DNA: TGTGCCAGCAGTTTCCAGGGCAACTATGGCTACACCTTC; D: NA; size: NA; J: TRBJ1-2; V: TRBV12-3/TRBV12-4
CDR3: CATSRVGQAGMNQPQHF; DNA: TGTGCCACCAGCAGAGTGGGACAGGCAGGGATGAATCAGCCCCAGCATTTT; D: TRBD1; size: NA; J: TRBJ1-5; V: TRBV15
CDR3: CASSRARTGGNTIYF; DNA: TGTGCCAGCAGCCGGGCGCGGACAGGTGGAAACACCATATATTTT; D: TRBD1; size: once; J: TRBJ1-3; V: TRBV16
CDR3: CASSINRGAPEAFF; DNA: TGTGCCAGTAGTATCAACAGGGGGGCTCCTGAAGCTTTCTTT; D: TRBD1; size: NA; J: TRBJ1-1; V: TRBV19
CDR3: CASSVPSTDTQYF; DNA: TGCGCCAGCAGCGTTCCTAGCACAGATACGCAGTATTTT; D: NA; size: NA; J: TRBJ2-3; V: TRBV5-1
CDR3: CATKTSGGYNEQFF; DNA: TGTGCCACCAAGACTAGCGGCGGATACAATGAGCAGTTCTTC; D: TRBD2; size: NA; J: TRBJ2-1; V: TRBV15
CDR3: CASSTRTPGAYSPLHF; DNA: TGTGCCAGCAGCACACGGACCCCGGGAGCATATTCACCCCTCCACTTT; D: NA; size: few; J: TRBJ1-6; V: TRBV7-2
CDR3: CASSVDHGSYEQYF; DNA: TGTGCCAGCAGCGTAGACCACGGTTCCTACGAGCAGTACTTC; D: NA; size: NA; J: TRBJ2-7; V: TRBV9
CDR3: CASSAAGGPGEQYF; DNA: TGTGCCAGCAGCGCTGCGGGAGGGCCGGGGGAGCAGTACTTC; D: TRBD2; size: NA; J: TRBJ2-7; V: TRBV9
CDR3: CASSPRGRELTGELFF; DNA: TGTGCCAGCTCACCACGGGGGCGCGAGTTGACCGGGGAGCTGTTTTTT; D: NA; size: NA; J: TRBJ2-2; V: TRBV18
CDR3: CASSQEGGASYEQYF; DNA: TGTGCCAGCAGCCAAGAAGGTGGGGCCTCCTACGAGCAGTACTTC; D: NA; size: NA; J: TRBJ2-7; V: TRBV3-1/TRBV3-2
CDR3: CASSLMGRATEAFF; DNA: TGTGCCAGCAGTTTGATGGGGAGGGCGACTGAAGCTTTCTTT; D: NA; size: NA; J: TRBJ1-1; V: TRBV28
CDR3: CASSFGLYNEQFF; DNA: TGTGCCAGCAGTTTCGGACTTTACAATGAGCAGTTCTTC; D: NA; size: once; J: TRBJ2-1; V: TRBV12-3/TRBV12-4
CDR3: CASSERQGSGELFF; DNA: TGTGCCAGCAGTGAAAGGCAGGGATCCGGGGAGCTGTTTTTT; D: NA; size: NA; J: TRBJ2-2; V: TRBV2
CDR3: CASSVVGLGYSGANVLTF; DNA: TGTGCCAGCAGTGTGGTGGGCCTCGGCTACTCTGGGGCCAACGTCCTGACTTTC; D: NA; size: NA; J: TRBJ2-6; V: TRBV2
CDR3: CSARERKAFF; DNA: TGCAGTGCTAGAGAGAGGAAAGCTTTCTTT; D: NA; size: NA; J: TRBJ1-1; V: TRBV20-1
CDR3: CASSTGLSPYEQYF; DNA: TGTGCCAGCAGCACCGGACTCTCACCCTACGAGCAGTACTTC; D: NA; size: NA; J: TRBJ2-7; V: TRBV7-2
CDR3: CASSLLGSEAFF; DNA: TGTGCCAGCAGCCTCCTTGGCTCTGAAGCTTTCTTT; D: NA; size: NA; J: TRBJ1-1; V: TRBV14
CDR3: CASSLMKTANYGYTF; DNA: TGTGCCAGCAGCTTAATGAAGACAGCTAACTATGGCTACACCTTC; D: NA; size: once; J: TRBJ1-2; V: TRBV7-3
CDR3: CASSATGYEQYF; DNA: TGCGCCAGCAGCGCCACAGGCTACGAGCAGTACTTC; D: NA; size: NA; J: TRBJ2-7; V: TRBV5-1
CDR3: CASSPNQRGGVGTQYF; DNA: TGTGCCAGCAGCCCCAATCAGCGGGGGGGCGTGGGGACCCAGTACTTC; D: TRBD2; size: NA; J: TRBJ2-5; V: TRBV7-6
CDR3: CASRIRTGTFNQPQHF; DNA: TGTGCCAGCAGAATCCGGACAGGAACCTTCAATCAGCCCCAGCATTTT; D: TRBD1; size: NA; J: TRBJ1-5; V: TRBV28
CDR3: CASSSAGGGETQYF; DNA: TGTGCCAGCAGCTCAGCGGGGGGGGGAGAGACCCAGTACTTC; D: TRBD2; size: NA; J: TRBJ2-5; V: TRBV3-1/TRBV3-2
CDR3: CASASGLGEKLFF; DNA: TGTGCCAGCGCCTCCGGCCTAGGCGAAAAACTGTTTTTT; D: NA; size: NA; J: TRBJ1-4; V: TRBV9
CDR3: CASSFRGESTGELFF; DNA: TGCGCCAGCAGCTTTCGGGGGGAGAGCACCGGGGAGCTGTTTTTT; D: TRBD2; size: NA; J: TRBJ2-2; V: TRBV5-1
CDR3: CASSSSGWETQYF; DNA: TGTGCCAGCAGCTCCAGCGGTTGGGAGACCCAGTACTTC; D: NA; size: NA; J: TRBJ2-5; V: TRBV13
CDR3: CASSQAAGELFF; DNA: TGCGCCAGCAGTCAAGCAGCCGGGGAGCTGTTTTTT; D: NA; size: NA; J: TRBJ2-2; V: TRBV23-1
CDR3: CASSLARDNEQFF; DNA: TGTGCCAGCAGCCTAGCGAGGGACAATGAGCAGTTCTTC; D: NA; size: NA; J: TRBJ2-1; V: TRBV7-2
CDR3: CASSLEVGVTEAFF; DNA: TGCGCCAGCAGCTTGGAGGTAGGGGTCACTGAAGCTTTCTTT; D: NA; size: NA; J: TRBJ1-1; V: TRBV5-1
CDR3: CASRPIGTGGVGETQYF; DNA: TGTGCCAGTAGACCGATCGGGACAGGGGGAGTTGGGGAGACCCAGTACTTC; D: TRBD1; size: NA; J: TRBJ2-5; V: TRBV19
CDR3: CASSPPGRGTTNEKLFF; DNA: TGTGCCAGCTCACCTCCAGGGAGGGGGACAACTAATGAAAAACTGTTTTTT; D: NA; size: few; J: TRBJ1-4; V: TRBV18
CDR3: CASSLGGARETQYF; DNA: TGTGCCAGCAGTTTGGGGGGGGCGCGGGAGACCCAGTACTTC; D: NA; size: NA; J: TRBJ2-5; V: TRBV28
CDR3: CASSKGQGGNTGELFF; DNA: TGTGCCAGCAGTAAAGGACAGGGAGGGAACACCGGGGAGCTGTTTTTT; D: TRBD1; size: few; J: TRBJ2-2; V: TRBV2
CDR3: CASSDRFGREQYF; DNA: TGTGCCAGCAGTGATAGGTTTGGGCGCGAGCAGTACTTC; D: NA; size: NA; J: TRBJ2-7; V: TRBV2
CDR3: CASSIRLAGGTGETQYF; DNA: TGTGCCAGTAGTATTAGGCTAGCGGGGGGAACTGGAGAGACCCAGTACTTC; D: TRBD2; size: NA; J: TRBJ2-5; V: TRBV19
CDR3: CSVKAGGSWDEQFF; DNA: TGCAGCGTGAAAGCGGGGGGAAGTTGGGATGAGCAGTTCTTC; D: TRBD2; size: few; J: TRBJ2-1; V: TRBV29-1
CDR3: CASSMRGARRLSEQYF; DNA: TGTGCCAGCAGCATGCGGGGGGCCCGCCGCCTAAGCGAGCAGTACTTC; D: TRBD2; size: NA; J: TRBJ2-7; V: TRBV5-8
CDR3: CASSLGQGLPGNTIYF; DNA: TGCGCCAGCAGCTTGGGGCAGGGTCTGCCTGGAAACACCATATATTTT; D: NA; size: NA; J: TRBJ1-3; V: TRBV5-1
CDR3: CASSLEGGTTSYEQYF; DNA: TGCGCCAGCAGCTTGGAGGGTGGGACAACTTCCTACGAGCAGTACTTC; D: NA; size: NA; J: TRBJ2-7; V: TRBV5-1
CDR3: CAISESGGGRYTDTQYF; DNA: TGTGCCATCAGTGAGTCAGGCGGGGGCAGATACACAGATACGCAGTATTTT; D: NA; size: NA; J: TRBJ2-3; V: TRBV10-3
CDR3: CASSPPGGSYQETQYF; DNA: TGTGCCAGCAGCCCCCCGGGCGGGAGCTACCAAGAGACCCAGTACTTC; D: TRBD2; size: NA; J: TRBJ2-5; V: TRBV13
CDR3: CATSRDFGEGGPQHF; DNA: TGTGCCACCAGCAGAGATTTTGGGGAGGGGGGGCCCCAGCATTTT; D: NA; size: NA; J: TRBJ1-5; V: TRBV15